This T cell receptor beta chain was identified during a study of cytomegalovirus exposure and HLA in healthy donors. Study-wide context: An earlier analysis identified under 130 million unique TCR beta sequences in approximately 170 million T cells. Findings of the study overall: Listed as cytomegalovirus-associated were more than 150 TCR beta chains.

Primers for the PCR totalled 60 Vbeta and 13 Jbeta. Produced via immunoSEQ multiplex PCR; TCRdb's table is partial and in-frame only. The sample includes under 200,000 clones, 80% to 85% seen only once; the top ten take 2.1%. In regard to this clone: Its antigen is still unknown.

The CDR3 has 14 amino acids. The germline gives CDR1 SGHDT, CDR2 YYEEEE. V was pared by 3 bases and J by 0 bases, with 6 bases between. The sequence derives from a woman under 30 in good health and CMV-seropositive. This chain uses TRBV5-6 with TRBJ1-4; D not resolved. The specimen was PBMCs. Written as DNA, the CDR3 is TGTGCCAGCAGCTCTGACTCAACTAATGAAAAACTGTTTTTT. Translating gives CASSSDSTNEKLFF.